This entry lists 29 T cell receptor beta chains sequenced from one sample in a study of spatial heterogeneity in lung cancer. One entry per CDR3 protein results from TCRdb running MiXCR on the 5' RACE reads. The table includes roughly 7,000 distinct CDR3 sequences, about 19% detected once. The sample's time point: sample taken at primary tumor resection. From tumor, nontumor lung or frozen PBMC, whole RNA was taken unsorted for sequencing. The input for sequencing was PBMCs, taken at surgery. Receptors were obtained from a female donor with early-stage non-small cell lung cancer.

The sample holds many counts of this clonotype. The CDR3 here is CASSGGDTQTQYF. CDR3 DNA: TGTGCCAGCAGTGGGGGGGATACCCAGACCCAGTACTTC. V gene TRBV2 combines with J gene TRBJ2-5; D is possibly TRBD2 (6 bases). The CDR3 contains 13 residues. The V gene's germline CDR1 is SNHLY and CDR2 FYNNEI. Trimming stripped 4 bases from V and 6 bases from J, with 12 bases between.

This chain joins TRBV11-2 and TRBJ1-5, with D perhaps matching TRBD1 (5 bases). The CDR3 is 13 residues long. Deletions cut 1 base from V and 7 bases from J, with 8 bases between. Germline V gives CDR1 SGHAT, CDR2 FQNNGV. This CDR3 reads CASSLGWGQPQHF. In nucleotides, the CDR3 is TGTGCCAGCAGCTTAGGTTGGGGCCAGCCCCAGCATTTT.

The chain employs TRBV14 and TRBJ1-2; 7 positions match TRBD1. The germline V gene encodes CDR1 SGHDN and CDR2 FVKESK. CDR3 size: 14 residues. V was pared by 4 bases and J by 6 bases, with 8 bases of the junction left unmatched. CDR3: CASSPRQGYNGYTF. DNA of the CDR3: TGTGCCAGCAGCCCCCGACAGGGATACAATGGCTACACCTTC. The whole variable domain, filled in from reference TRBV14 and TRBJ1-2, reads EAGVTQFPSHSVIEKGQTVTLRCDPISGHDNLYWYRRVMGKEIKFLLHFVKESKQDESGMPNNRFLAERTGGTYSTLKVQPAELEDSGVYFCASSPRQGYNGYTFGSGTRLTVV.

This clonotype rates as medium-sized. At one boundary the junction diverges from the germline segment, which might be a read error. The chain combines TRBV7-7 with TRBJ2-3; D ambiguous. The CDR3 has 13 residues. Germline V lookup: CDR1 SSHAT, CDR2 FNYEAQ (reference sequence). CDR3 nucleotides: TGTGCTAGCAGCTTCGACGTGATAGATACGCAGTATTTT. Translation: CASSFDVIDTQYF.

By share, this clonotype counts as medium-sized. The chain carries TRBV5-6 and TRBJ2-2; 8 positions agree with TRBD2. This CDR3 region has 16 residues. The V segment lost 2 bases and the J segment 3 bases; nucleotides outside the gene matches: 6. The germline gives CDR1 SGHDT, CDR2 YYEEEE. CDR3 coding DNA: TGTGCCAGCAGCTTACAGCGGGAGCGGGACACCGGGGAGCTGTTTTTT. This codes for CASSLQRERDTGELFF.

By sample fraction, this clonotype is medium-sized. The CDR3 sequence is CASSPGQRSPLHF. CDR3 bases: TGTGCCAGCAGCCCAGGACAGCGTTCACCCCTCCACTTT. This chain uses TRBV7-8 with TRBJ1-6, with D possibly matching TRBD1 (6 bases). CDR1 is SGHVS and CDR2 is FQNEAQ in the germline V gene. With 5 bases removed from V and 9 bases from J, the gap between germline ends came to 11 bases. The CDR3 extends over 13 amino acids.

This clonotype was picked up a small number of times. The chain combines TRBV12-3 or TRBV12-4 with TRBJ2-1; the D is unclear. The CDR3 is 12 amino acids. Trimming removed 8 bases at V and 15 bases at J, with 20 bases between. The CDR3 nucleotides read TGTGCCAGCTCGGCCGGGTTAGGTGGGTCGTTCTTC. Translated, it gives CASSAGLGGSFF.

The V gene is TRBV27, the J gene TRBJ2-5; 7 bases match TRBD1. This CDR3 is built from 16 residues. CDR1 is MNHEY, CDR2 SMNVEV, per germline (reference sequence). Losses at the gene ends were 4 bases for V and 0 bases for J; bases not matched to a gene: 8. The DNA of the CDR3 is TGTGCCAGCAGTTGGGACCCTCAGGGGGACCAAGAGACCCAGTACTTC. Amino acids: CASSWDPQGDQETQYF.

The rearrangement uses TRBV20-1 and TRBJ1-4; D is possibly TRBD1 (6 bases). The CDR3 consists of 13 residues. Looked up from germline, CDR1 is DFQATT and CDR2 is SNEGSKA (reference sequence). Trimming removed 3 bases at V and 7 bases at J, with 12 bases between. CDR3 in amino acids: CSASWGRGEKLFF. CDR3 nucleotide sequence: TGCAGTGCTAGTTGGGGGCGGGGTGAAAAACTGTTTTTT.

This clonotype was counted ten times or more. The chain combines TRBV20-1 with TRBJ1-2, with D hard to call. V dropped 2 bases and J dropped 3 bases, with 7 bases sitting between them. Germline CDR1 reads DFQATT; CDR2 reads SNEGSKA (reference sequence). This CDR3 is built from 12 residues. The CDR3 protein is CSARNRDYGYTF. CDR3 sequence (DNA): TGCAGTGCTAGAAACAGAGACTATGGCTACACCTTC.

This clonotype counts as medium-sized (0.01 to 0.1%). This chain joins TRBV13 and TRBJ2-3; 9 bases match TRBD1. The CDR3 runs 16 residues. V trimming: 5 bases; J trimming: 4 bases; junction bases outside the gene matches: 10. In germline, CDR1 is PRHDT, CDR2 FYEKMQ (reference sequence). The CDR3 here is CASSAQDRGSADTQYF. The CDR3 nucleotides read TGTGCCAGCAGCGCCCAGGACAGGGGTAGCGCAGATACGCAGTATTTT.

The chain employs TRBV2 and TRBJ2-7, with a possible D match to TRBD1 (6 bases). The CDR3 has 12 amino acids. V dropped 8 bases and J dropped 3 bases, with 11 bases sitting between them. CDR1 and CDR2 from the germline V gene are SNHLY and FYNNEI. CDR3 amino acids: CASGQTFYEQYF. The DNA of the CDR3 is TGTGCCAGCGGACAGACCTTCTACGAGCAGTACTTC.

V usage is TRBV20-1 and J usage is TRBJ2-1; 12 positions agree with TRBD2. Germline assignment: CDR1 DFQATT and CDR2 SNEGSKA (reference sequence). V trimming: 2 bases; J trimming: 3 bases; junction bases outside the gene matches: 8. The CDR3 is 17 residues long. The CDR3 DNA reads as TGCAGTGCTAGACCTCCTAGCGGGGGGGCGGACTACAATGAGCAGTTCTTC. This translates into CSARPPSGGADYNEQFF.

This clonotype has at least ten counts. The rearrangement uses TRBV20-1 and TRBJ2-2; TRBD2 aligns across 7 bases. From germline, CDR1 is DFQATT and CDR2 SNEGSKA (reference sequence). With V trimmed by 2 bases and J by 4 bases, 1 base remained unmatched. CDR3 length: 13 residues. CDR3 nucleotides: TGCAGTGCTAGACAGCGGGGCACCGGGGAGCTGTTTTTT. Translated: CSARQRGTGELFF.

This chain joins TRBV20-1 and TRBJ2-2; the D is unclear. CDR1 and CDR2 from the germline V gene are DFQATT and SNEGSKA (reference sequence). V was shortened by 6 bases and J by 0 bases, with 11 bases between the two germline ends. This CDR3 comprises 14 residues. The CDR3 region has the DNA TGCAGTGCCCGCCAAGCAGCGAACACCGGGGAGCTGTTTTTT. Amino acids: CSARQAANTGELFF.

In its sample, this clonotype was seen many times. V gene TRBV10-3 combines with J gene TRBJ1-1; 7 nucleotides line up with TRBD1. Germline V lookup: CDR1 ENHRY, CDR2 SYGVKD. With V trimmed by 0 bases and J by 7 bases, 14 bases remained unmatched. CDR3 length equals 17 residues. This CDR3 is CAISESVGGGRKHEAFF. For the CDR3, the DNA is TGTGCCATCAGTGAGTCAGTGGGAGGGGGCCGGAAGCATGAAGCTTTCTTT.

This clonotype came up a few times. The chain recombines TRBV24-1 with TRBJ2-5; D is undetermined. V was clipped by 1 base and J by 3 bases, with 8 bases between them. The CDR3 is made up of 14 amino acids. In germline, CDR1 is KGHDR, CDR2 SFDVKD. The CDR3 coding sequence is TGTGCCACCAGTGATTTCTTATCTGAAGAGACCCAGTACTTC. Protein sequence: CATSDFLSEETQYF.

V is TRBV7-9 and J is TRBJ2-3; possibly TRBD2 for D (6 bases). V gave up 1 base and J gave up 5 bases, with 13 bases separating them. CDR1 is SEHNR and CDR2 is FQNEAQ in the germline V gene (reference sequence). This CDR3 has 15 residues. CDR3 sequence: CASSLGDLSGDTQYF. The CDR3 bases are TGTGCCAGCAGCTTAGGAGACCTTAGCGGAGATACGCAGTATTTT.

In its sample, this clonotype is medium-sized (0.01 to 0.1%). The J gene is TRBJ2-3, the V gene TRBV11-2, with D maybe TRBD2 (6 bases). Trimming cost V 3 bases and J 4 bases, with 11 bases left between them. This CDR3 has 14 residues. Germline V lookup: CDR1 SGHAT, CDR2 FQNNGV. CDR3 coding DNA: TGTGCCAGCAGCTTGGCGGGGCGGGCAGATACGCAGTATTTT. It yields the protein CASSLAGRADTQYF.

In its sample, this clonotype is medium-sized. This sequence joins TRBV29-1 and TRBJ1-3; 8 bases align to TRBD1. Trimming removed 0 bases from V and 4 bases from J; junction bases left unmatched: 5. Germline CDR1 and CDR2: SQVTM and ANQGSEA. The CDR3 length is 15 residues. The DNA for the CDR3 is TGCAGCGTTGAAGATGGTACAGGGGGAGGAAACACCATATATTTT. Its protein is CSVEDGTGGGNTIYF.

This clonotype was seen ten or more times. The chain uses TRBV7-2 and TRBJ1-2; TRBD1 agrees at 10 bases. The germline CDR1 and CDR2 sequences are SGHTA and FQGNSA. The CDR3 extends over 14 amino acids. Germline trimming cut 5 bases from V and 4 bases from J; bases unmatched to any gene: 4. Written as DNA, the CDR3 is TGTGCCAGCAGCGTAGGACAGGGGGTCTATGGCTACACCTTC. Translating it yields CASSVGQGVYGYTF.

This clonotype was counted many times. V gene TRBV20-1 combines with J gene TRBJ2-1, with D tentatively TRBD1 (6 bases). Trimming cost V 1 base and J 2 bases, with 15 bases left between them. This CDR3 spans 16 amino acids. Germline CDR1 is DFQATT and CDR2 is SNEGSKA (reference sequence). CDR3 protein: CSARVDSYGPYNEQFF. CDR3 nucleotide sequence: TGCAGTGCTAGAGTGGACAGCTATGGCCCCTACAATGAGCAGTTCTTC.

The genes are TRBV4-1 and TRBJ2-2, with D perhaps matching TRBD1 (5 bases). Germline V gene sequence: CDR1 MGHRA, CDR2 YSYEKL. V lost 5 bases, J lost 0 bases, and 10 bases lay in between. The CDR3 spans 15 residues. CDR3 sequence (DNA): TGCGCCAGCAGCACTCGACAGTCGAACACCGGGGAGCTGTTTTTT. It translates to CASSTRQSNTGELFF.

A few counts support this clonotype. This chain uses TRBV7-8 with TRBJ2-2; weak D call: TRBD2 (5 bases). The CDR3 has 13 amino acids. CDR1 SGHVS and CDR2 FQNEAQ come from the germline V gene. V lost 6 bases, J lost 6 bases, and 11 bases lay in between. CDR3 nucleotide sequence: TGTGCCAGCAGGCGAGGGTGGCCCGGGGAGCTGTTTTTT. The encoded protein is CASRRGWPGELFF.

The chain carries TRBV29-1 and TRBJ1-6, with 7 bases identical to TRBD1. This CDR3 spans 13 amino acids. Trimming at V came to 6 bases and at J to 8 bases, leaving 7 bases not matched to a gene. From germline, CDR1 is SQVTM and CDR2 ANQGSEA. In nucleotides, the CDR3 is TGCAGCGTGAATACAGGGGATCATTCACCCCTCCACTTT. Residues: CSVNTGDHSPLHF.

This clonotype has more than one count but fewer than ten. The chain carries TRBV29-1 and TRBJ1-1; 9 positions agree with TRBD1. This CDR3 comprises 15 residues. CDR1 SQVTM and CDR2 ANQGSEA come from the germline V gene. After removal of 4 bases from V and 5 bases from J, the junction contained 11 bases not matched to a gene. The CDR3 region is CSVVAFTGGPTEAFF. The CDR3, as DNA: TGCAGCGTTGTAGCCTTCACAGGGGGCCCGACTGAAGCTTTCTTT.

This clonotype ranks as medium-sized (0.01 to 0.1%). The chain links TRBV27 to TRBJ2-1, with D perhaps being TRBD1 or TRBD2 (6 bases each). The V end was cut by 9 bases, the J end by 7 bases, with 13 bases between. The CDR3 covers 12 residues. CDR1 and CDR2 (germline): MNHEY, SMNVEV (reference sequence). CDR3 residues: CASTTGRNEQFF. The DNA for the CDR3 is TGTGCCAGTACTACAGGGAGGAATGAGCAGTTCTTC.

By share of the sample, this clonotype is medium-sized. This chain connects TRBV11-2 to TRBJ2-7; D is possibly TRBD1 or TRBD2 (5 bases each). The germline gives CDR1 SGHAT, CDR2 FQNNGV. Trimming stripped 1 base from V and 2 bases from J, with 9 bases between. CDR3 length: 14 residues. CDR3 region: CASSLGGKPYEQYF. Here the CDR3 DNA reads TGTGCCAGCAGCTTAGGGGGGAAACCCTACGAGCAGTACTTC.

There are many counts of this clonotype. This chain connects TRBV6-6 to TRBJ2-7; D perhaps matches TRBD1 (5 bases). Trimming took 2 bases from V and 1 from J, leaving 12 bases between them. Germline V gene data show CDR1 as MNHNY and CDR2 as SVGAGI (reference sequence). This CDR3 is built from 15 residues. The CDR3 protein is CASSYGWGGSYEQYF. CDR3 nucleotides: TGTGCCAGCAGTTACGGATGGGGCGGTTCCTACGAGCAGTACTTC.